Below, 5 T cell receptor beta chains from the same sample are listed, as sequenced in a study of blood T cell repertoires in COVID-19 (TCRdb year 2020). To prepare the library, the immunoSEQ multiplex PCR assay was applied. In its TCRdb copy, this immuneACCESS table keeps in-frame sequences only and misses some clones. Where compared with another copy, unresolved V genes explain less than half of these, and the others have no known cause. Within this sample are around 150,000 clones, with more than 80% of them counted one time only. Together, the top ten hold less than 2% of the sample. Sequences were obtained from peripheral blood. Receptors originate from a woman aged 60-70 years with COVID-19, enrolled during active disease.

The chain is built from TRBV19 and TRBJ1-6; maybe TRBD1 (6 bases). The CDR3 consists of 17 residues. The V end was cut by 3 bases, the J end by 0 bases, with 12 bases between. The germline V gene encodes CDR1 LNHDA and CDR2 SQIVND (reference sequence). Here the CDR3 DNA reads TGTGCCAGTAGTATTGGGCAGGGGAGCTCCTATAATTCACCCCTCCACTTT. Encoded protein: CASSIGQGSSYNSPLHF.

The rearrangement joins TRBV15 to TRBJ2-5; 11 nucleotides match TRBD1. The CDR3 is made up of 16 amino acids. V shed 4 bases, J shed 2 bases, and the junction held 6 bases outside the gene matches. Germline CDR1 is LNHNV and CDR2 is YYDKDF (reference sequence). The CDR3 loop reads CATSIRTGGLQETQYF. In nucleotides, the CDR3 is TGTGCCACCAGCATCAGGACAGGGGGCCTACAAGAGACCCAGTACTTC.

The chain uses TRBV5-8 and TRBJ1-1; D not resolved. V dropped 0 bases and J dropped 9 bases, with 9 bases sitting between them. This CDR3 is built from 12 residues. Germline lookup yields CDR1 SGHTS and CDR2 YDEGEE. CDR3 residues: CASSLGAVQAFF. The CDR3 coding sequence is TGTGCCAGCAGCTTGGGGGCAGTTCAAGCTTTCTTT.

V is TRBV7-2 and J is TRBJ2-5, with 8 bases aligning to TRBD1. The CDR3 has 15 residues. The J segment lost 5 bases and the V segment lost 5 bases, leaving 10 bases of the junction unmatched. Germline CDR1 is SGHTA and CDR2 is FQGNSA. The CDR3 coding sequence is TGTGCCAGCAGCGACCCAGGGGGCGGCAGGGAGACCCAGTACTTC. Translated: CASSDPGGGRETQYF. The full variable domain, rest sourced from reference TRBV7-2 and TRBJ2-5, is GAGVSQSPSNKVTEKGKDVELRCDPISGHTALYWYRQSLGQGLEFLIYFQGNSAPDKSGLPSDRFSAERTGGSVSTLTIQRTQQEDSAVYLCASSDPGGGRETQYFGPGTRLLVL.

V and J are TRBV7-3 and TRBJ2-1, with D possibly matching TRBD1 (5 bases). The V and J ends lost 2 bases and 6 bases respectively, with 8 bases between them. Germline assignment: CDR1 SGHTA and CDR2 FQGTGA. This CDR3 region has 13 residues. The CDR3 loop reads CASSLGAFNEQFF. In DNA, the CDR3 is TGTGCCAGCAGCTTAGGGGCCTTCAATGAGCAGTTCTTC.